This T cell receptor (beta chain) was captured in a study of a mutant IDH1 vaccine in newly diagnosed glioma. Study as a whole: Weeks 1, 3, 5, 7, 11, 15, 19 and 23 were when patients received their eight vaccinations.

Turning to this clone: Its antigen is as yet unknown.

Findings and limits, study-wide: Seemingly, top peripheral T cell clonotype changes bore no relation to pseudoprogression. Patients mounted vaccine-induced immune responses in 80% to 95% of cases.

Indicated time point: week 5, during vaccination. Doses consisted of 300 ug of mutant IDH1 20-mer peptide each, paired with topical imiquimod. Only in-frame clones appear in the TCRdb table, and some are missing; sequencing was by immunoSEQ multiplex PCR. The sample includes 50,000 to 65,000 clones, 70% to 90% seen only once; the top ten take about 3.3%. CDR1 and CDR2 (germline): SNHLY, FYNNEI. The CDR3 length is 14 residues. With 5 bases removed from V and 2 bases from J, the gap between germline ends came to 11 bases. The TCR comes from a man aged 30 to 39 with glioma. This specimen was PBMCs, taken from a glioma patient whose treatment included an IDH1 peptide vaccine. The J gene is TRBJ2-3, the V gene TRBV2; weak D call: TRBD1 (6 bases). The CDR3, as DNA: TGTGCCAGCAGTCCCGACAGGCACACAGATACGCAGTATTTT. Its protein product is CASSPDRHTDTQYF.